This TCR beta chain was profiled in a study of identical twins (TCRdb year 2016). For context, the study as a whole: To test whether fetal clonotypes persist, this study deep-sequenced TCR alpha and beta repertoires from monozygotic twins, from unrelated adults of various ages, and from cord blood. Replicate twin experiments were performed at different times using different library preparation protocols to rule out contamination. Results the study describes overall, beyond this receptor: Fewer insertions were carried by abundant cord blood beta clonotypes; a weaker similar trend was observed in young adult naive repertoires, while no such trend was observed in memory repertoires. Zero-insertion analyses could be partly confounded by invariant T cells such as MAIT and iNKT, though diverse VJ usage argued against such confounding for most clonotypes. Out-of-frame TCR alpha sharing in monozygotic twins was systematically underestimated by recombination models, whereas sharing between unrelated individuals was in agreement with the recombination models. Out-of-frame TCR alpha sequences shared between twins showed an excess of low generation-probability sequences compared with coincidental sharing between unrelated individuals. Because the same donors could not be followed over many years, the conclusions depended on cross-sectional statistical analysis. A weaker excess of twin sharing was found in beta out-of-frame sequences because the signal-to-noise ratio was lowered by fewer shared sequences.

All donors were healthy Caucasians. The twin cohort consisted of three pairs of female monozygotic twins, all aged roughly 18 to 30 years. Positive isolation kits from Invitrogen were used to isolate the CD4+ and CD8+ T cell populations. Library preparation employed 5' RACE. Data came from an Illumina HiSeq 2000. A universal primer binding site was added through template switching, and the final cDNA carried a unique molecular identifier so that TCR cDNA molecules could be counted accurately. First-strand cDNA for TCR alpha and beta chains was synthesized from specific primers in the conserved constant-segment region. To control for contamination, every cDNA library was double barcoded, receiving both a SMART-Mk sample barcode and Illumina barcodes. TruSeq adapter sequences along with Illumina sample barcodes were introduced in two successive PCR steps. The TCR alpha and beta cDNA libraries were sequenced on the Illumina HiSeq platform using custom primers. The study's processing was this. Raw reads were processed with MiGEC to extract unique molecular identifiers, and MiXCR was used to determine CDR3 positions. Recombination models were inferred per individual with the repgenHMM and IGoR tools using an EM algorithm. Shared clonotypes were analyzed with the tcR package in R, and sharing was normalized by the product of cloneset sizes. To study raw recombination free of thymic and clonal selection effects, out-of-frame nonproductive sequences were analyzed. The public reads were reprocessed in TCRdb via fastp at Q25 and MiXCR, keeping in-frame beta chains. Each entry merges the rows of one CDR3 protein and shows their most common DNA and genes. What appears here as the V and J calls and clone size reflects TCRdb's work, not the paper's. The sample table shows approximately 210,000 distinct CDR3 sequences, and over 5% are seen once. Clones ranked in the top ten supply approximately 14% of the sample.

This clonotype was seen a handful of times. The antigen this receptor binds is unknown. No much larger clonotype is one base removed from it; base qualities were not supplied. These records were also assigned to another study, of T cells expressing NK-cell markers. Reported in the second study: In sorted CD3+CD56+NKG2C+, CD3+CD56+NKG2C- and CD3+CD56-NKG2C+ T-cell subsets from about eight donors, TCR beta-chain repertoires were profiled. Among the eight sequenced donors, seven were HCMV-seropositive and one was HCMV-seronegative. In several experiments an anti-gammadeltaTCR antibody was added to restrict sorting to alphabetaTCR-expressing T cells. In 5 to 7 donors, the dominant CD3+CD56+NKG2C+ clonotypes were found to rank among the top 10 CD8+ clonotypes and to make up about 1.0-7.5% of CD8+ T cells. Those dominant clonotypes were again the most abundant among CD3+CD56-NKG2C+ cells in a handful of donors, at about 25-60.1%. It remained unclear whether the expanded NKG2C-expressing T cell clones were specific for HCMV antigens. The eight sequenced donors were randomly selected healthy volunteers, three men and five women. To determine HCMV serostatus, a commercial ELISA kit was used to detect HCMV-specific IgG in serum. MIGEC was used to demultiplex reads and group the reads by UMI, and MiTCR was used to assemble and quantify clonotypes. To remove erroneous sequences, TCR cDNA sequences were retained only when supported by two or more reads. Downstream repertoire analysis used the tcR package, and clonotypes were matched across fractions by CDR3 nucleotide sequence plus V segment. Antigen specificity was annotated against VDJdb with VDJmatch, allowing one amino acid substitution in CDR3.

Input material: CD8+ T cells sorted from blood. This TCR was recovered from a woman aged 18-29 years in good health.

CDR3 region: CASNGLAGGTLSGANVLTF. The nucleotide sequence is given as TGTGCCAGCAACGGACTAGCGGGAGGGACCCTCTCTGGGGCCAACGTCCTGACTTTC. The chain joins TRBV11-2 to TRBJ2-6; 15 bases in the junction line up with TRBD2. As encoded in the germline V gene, CDR1 is SGHAT while CDR2 is FQNNGV. V ends up 7 bases short and J 0 bases short, with an unmatched junction base count of 7. The CDR3 measures 19 amino acids from cysteine to phenylalanine. Only the CDR3 DNA is retained, 57 bases long and in frame from the first base.